The present entry profiles one T cell receptor beta chain with its context. cDNA came from approximately 0.5 to 1 ug RNA primed by random hexamers. Using its own MiXCR run on the immunoSEQ multiplex PCR reads, TCRdb lists one record per CDR3 protein. The sample contains 180,000 or so distinct CDR3 sequences, about 95% of which appear only once. The sample comes from a study of CD8 T cells in Susac syndrome. Trimming cost V 1 base and J 9 bases, with 15 bases left between them. The CDR3 has 14 residues. Germline V gives CDR1 SGHTA, CDR2 FQGTGA. The source material was CD4+ T cells from PBMCs. The clonotype originates from a human donor in good health. J is TRBJ2-5 and V is TRBV7-3; weak D call: TRBD2 (8 bases). This CDR3 is CASSLRDGRGPQYF. CDR3 coding DNA: TGTGCCAGCAGCTTAAGGGACGGGAGGGGGCCCCAGTACTTC.